This T cell receptor beta chain is from a study of shared clonotypes between healthy human individuals. Clones were read by immunoSEQ multiplex PCR, and TCRdb kept only the in-frame ones, dropping some. The sample lists hundreds of thousands of clones; around 73% were seen once. The study's findings and limits: All-four-donor shared clonotypes had higher generation probabilities than non-shared clonotypes did.

Of note for this clone: Its target is unknown.

From germline, CDR1 is SGHAT and CDR2 FQNNGV. V trimming: 4 bases; J trimming: 7 bases; junction bases outside the gene matches: 16. The CDR3 is 17 residues long. The sequence came from a woman in her twenties or thirties in good health. Source material: memory CD4+ T cells sorted from blood. Described subset: CD45RA-negative fraction. The chain employs TRBV11-2 and TRBJ2-1; 7 nucleotides align to TRBD2. The CDR3 here is CASSSRKEGGPRNEQFF. CDR3 nucleotides: TGTGCCAGCAGCTCGAGAAAAGAGGGAGGGCCCAGGAATGAGCAGTTCTTC.